A single sample gave rise to the 32 T cell receptor beta chains below, sequenced in a study of blood T cell repertoires in COVID-19 (dated by TCRdb to the early 2020s). Receptors were amplified or captured by the immunoSEQ multiplex PCR assay. In TCRdb, the immuneACCESS table is reduced to in-frame sequences with V and J assigned. These tables do not hold every clone; where another copy was compared, an unresolved V gene accounts for under half, and the others remain unexplained. The sample profile shows about 150,000 clones; approximately 80% of them were found once. Together, the top ten hold roughly 12% of the sample. The sample taken for sequencing was peripheral blood. The receptor set was obtained from a woman aged 60-75 years with COVID-19, enrolled during active disease.

The CDR3 DNA reads TGTGCCAGCCTCGGACAGGCCTATCAGCCCCAGCATTTT. This gives the protein CASLGQAYQPQHF. The chain joins TRBV6-5 to TRBJ1-5; TRBD1 matches at 7 bases. The V gene end was trimmed by 8 bases and the J gene end by 5 bases; junction bases not matched to a gene: 6. The CDR3 sequence is 13 residues long. Germline V gene data show CDR1 as MNHEY and CDR2 as SVGAGI.

The rearrangement joins TRBV6-5 to TRBJ1-1, with a tentative D call TRBD1 (6 bases). Germline CDR1 MNHEY, CDR2 SVGAGI. Trimming removed 5 bases from V and 1 base from J, with 11 bases in between. The CDR3 spans 14 residues. In nucleotides, the CDR3 is TGTGCCAGCAGTCCCGGACAGCCGAACACTGAAGCTTTCTTT. It yields the protein CASSPGQPNTEAFF.

This rearrangement joins TRBV19 to TRBJ2-1; 14 bases match TRBD2. CDR3 length: 18 amino acids. Trimming took 3 bases from V and 8 from J; bases not matched to a gene: 12. Germline CDR1 and CDR2: LNHDA and SQIVND (reference sequence). CDR3 bases: TGTGCCAGTAGTATTCTAGGACTAGCGGGAGGATTGGGCGATGAGCAGTTCTTC. Translated: CASSILGLAGGLGDEQFF.

This CDR3 is CASSMPGLQLETQYF. The CDR3 DNA is TGTGCCAGCAGCATGCCGGGACTACAACTAGAGACCCAGTACTTC. V and J are TRBV3-1 (or the pseudogene TRBV3-2) and TRBJ2-5; 7 bases are shared with TRBD2. Per the germline V gene, CDR1 is LGHDT and CDR2 is YNNKEL (reference sequence). This CDR3 is built from 15 residues. With 5 bases clipped from V and 4 bases from J, the junction kept 10 bases outside the gene matches.

The V gene is TRBV18, the J gene TRBJ1-1, with TRBD1 matching over 10 bases. CDR3 length: 15 residues. The germline V gene has CDR1 KGHSH and CDR2 LQKENI. V shed 1 base and J 4 bases; nucleotides not matched to a gene: 3. The CDR3 nucleotides read TGTGCCAGCTCACCACGACAGGGGGCGAGCACTGAAGCTTTCTTT. Residues: CASSPRQGASTEAFF.

This clone has just a few counts. V usage is TRBV1 and J usage is TRBJ2-5; the table's D call TRBD2 went unverified against the DNA. TRBV1 constitutes a pseudogene. This CDR3 is 16 amino acids long. CDR3 residues: CTSSQAVAGAQETQYF. CDR3 DNA: TGCACCAGCAGCCAAGCGGTAGCGGGGGCTCAAGAGACCCAGTACTTC.

This chain uses TRBV27 with TRBJ2-1; 16 nucleotides line up with TRBD2. Germline assignment: CDR1 MNHEY and CDR2 SMNVEV (reference sequence). The CDR3 consists of 15 residues. V lost 4 bases and J lost 9; bases outside the gene matches: 3. CDR3 sequence (DNA): TGTGCCAGCAGTTCTGGGACTAGCGGGAGGGGTGAGCAGTTCTTC. Translated, it gives CASSSGTSGRGEQFF.

In the case of this clone: Sequence at one end of the junction differs from germline and may be a read error. The chain employs TRBV7-7 and TRBJ2-2; maybe TRBD2 (5 bases). CDR1 SSHAT and CDR2 FNYEAQ come from the germline V gene (reference sequence). The CDR3 length is 14 residues. The chain's CDR3 is CASSVGLNTGELFF. CDR3 sequence (DNA): TGTGCTAGCAGCGTAGGACTGAACACCGGGGAGCTGTTTTTT. The full variable domain, its missing parts supplied by reference TRBV7-7 and TRBJ2-2, is GAGVSQSPRYKVTKRGQDVTLRCDPISSHATLYWYQQALGQGPEFLTYFNYEAQPDKSGLPSDRFSAERPEGSISTLTIQRTEQRDSAMYRCASSVGLNTGELFFGEGSRLTVL.

This clone has a single count. The rearrangement uses TRBV5-4 and TRBJ1-3; 8 nucleotides match TRBD1. The CDR3 is made up of 13 amino acids. V lost 3 bases and J lost 4; bases outside the gene matches: 0. CDR1 and CDR2 from the germline V gene are SGHNT and YYREEE (reference sequence). The CDR3 region has the DNA TGTGCCAGCAGCTGGGACAGGGGAAACACCATATATTTT. This encodes CASSWDRGNTIYF.

The chain couples TRBV5-4 to TRBJ2-7; 15 bases fit TRBD2. The CDR3 contains 15 residues. V shed 4 bases, J shed 7 bases, and the junction held 6 bases outside the gene matches. Germline V gene data show CDR1 as SGHNT and CDR2 as YYREEE (reference sequence). CDR3: CASSPAGTSGREQYF. DNA of the CDR3: TGTGCCAGCAGCCCGGCTGGGACTAGCGGGAGGGAGCAGTACTTC.

A single count supports this clone. The chain joins TRBV5-1 to TRBJ2-3; D possibly corresponds to TRBD2 (6 bases). Germline V lookup: CDR1 SGHRS, CDR2 YFSETQ. CDR3 size: 14 residues. V was cut by 5 bases and J by 8 bases, with 18 bases left in between. The CDR3: CASSMREVRVTQYF. CDR3 coding DNA: TGCGCCAGCAGTATGAGGGAGGTGCGGGTTACGCAGTATTTT.

The rearrangement uses TRBV12-3 or TRBV12-4 and TRBJ2-4; TRBD1 is a possible D gene (5 bases). The V end lost 3 bases, the J end lost 9 bases, and 12 bases lay between the germline ends. The CDR3 sequence is 13 residues long. The CDR3 coding sequence is TGTGCCAGCAGTTTCTTGGGGCCGGGCATTCAGTACTTC. It yields the protein CASSFLGPGIQYF.

This clone was observed a handful of times. The same CDR3 also results from other DNA sequences found in this sample. The CDR3 sequence is CASSSGGLNTGELFF. CDR3 in DNA: TGCGCCAGCAGCTCGGGGGGTCTTAACACCGGGGAGCTGTTTTTT. V usage is TRBV5-1 and J usage is TRBJ2-2; 7 nucleotides agree with TRBD2. Trimming removed 3 bases from V and 2 bases from J; junction bases left unmatched: 4. CDR3 length equals 15 residues. Germline CDR1 is SGHRS and CDR2 is YFSETQ.

The chain joins TRBV5-4 to TRBJ2-1; TRBD2 aligns across 9 bases. The CDR3 sequence is 15 residues long. The V gene's germline CDR1 is SGHNT and CDR2 YYREEE (reference sequence). The V segment lost 0 bases and the J segment 7 bases; nucleotides outside the gene matches: 5. CDR3 loop: CASSLGGRASNEQFF. In nucleotides, the CDR3 is TGTGCCAGCAGCTTGGGCGGGAGGGCCTCAAATGAGCAGTTCTTC.

The chain combines TRBV6-4 with TRBJ1-2, with 12 bases fitting TRBD1. CDR1 and CDR2 from the germline V gene are MRHNA and SNTAGT. There are 17 residues in the CDR3. Trimming took 6 bases from V and 2 from J; bases not matched to a gene: 10. This CDR3 reads CASSASSGTGGNYGYTF. The CDR3, as DNA: TGTGCCAGCAGCGCTTCTTCCGGGACAGGGGGCAACTATGGCTACACCTTC.

This chain uses TRBV29-1 with TRBJ2-1, with 10 bases aligning to TRBD2. The CDR3 length is 14 residues. V lost 0 bases, J lost 8 bases, and 4 bases stayed unmatched. Germline loops: CDR1 SQVTM, CDR2 ANQGSEA. In nucleotides, the CDR3 is TGCAGCGTTGAAGAGGAACTAGCGGGATATGAGCAGTTCTTC. This encodes CSVEEELAGYEQFF.

The chain employs TRBV24-1 and TRBJ1-1; a weak D match, TRBD1 (6 bases). V lost 12 bases and J lost 1, with 20 bases in between. Germline loops: CDR1 KGHDR, CDR2 SFDVKD. This CDR3 contains 15 residues. CDR3 nucleotides: TGTGCCCCCCACGACGGGGGGGCCGGGAACACTGAAGCTTTCTTT. This gives the protein CAPHDGGAGNTEAFF.

This clone has more than one count but fewer than ten. The chain employs TRBV14 and TRBJ2-1; TRBD1 might be the D (6 bases). Trimming removed 0 bases at V and 0 bases at J, with 12 bases between. CDR3 length equals 17 residues. The germline V gene encodes CDR1 SGHDN and CDR2 FVKESK. The CDR3 DNA reads TGTGCCAGCAGCCAAGATTGGTTACAGGGCTCCTACAATGAGCAGTTCTTC. Residues: CASSQDWLQGSYNEQFF.

The V gene is TRBV19, the J gene TRBJ2-5, with TRBD1 matching 8 bases. Trimming removed 5 bases from V and 0 bases from J; junction bases left unmatched: 5. This CDR3 is built from 15 residues. Germline CDR1 reads LNHDA; CDR2 reads SQIVND (reference sequence). This CDR3 is CASSSSGGNQETQYF. CDR3 nucleotide sequence: TGTGCCAGTAGTTCCTCAGGGGGCAACCAAGAGACCCAGTACTTC.

V is TRBV3-1 (or the pseudogene TRBV3-2) and J is TRBJ2-3; 7 nucleotides align to TRBD2. This CDR3 contains 15 residues. J lost 5 bases, V lost 1 base, and 6 bases had no gene match. Germline V gene lookup returns CDR1 LGHDT and CDR2 YNNKEL (reference sequence). The CDR3 sequence: CASSQAWTSQDTQYF. The CDR3 DNA is TGTGCCAGCAGCCAAGCCTGGACTAGTCAAGATACGCAGTATTTT.

This clone was counted a few times. The rearrangement joins TRBV15 to TRBJ2-7; D perhaps matches TRBD2 (6 bases). The V end was cut by 0 bases, the J end by 3 bases, with 9 bases between. This CDR3 region has 14 residues. Germline CDR1 is LNHNV and CDR2 is YYDKDF (reference sequence). CDR3 sequence: CATSRDFGGYEQYF. For the CDR3, the DNA is TGTGCCACCAGCAGAGATTTCGGGGGCTACGAGCAGTACTTC. Full variable domain (remainder filled in from reference TRBV15 and TRBJ2-7): DAMVIQNPRYQVTQFGKPVTLSCSQTLNHNVMYWYQQKSSQAPKLLFHYYDKDFNNEADTPDNFQSRRPNTSFCFLDIRSPGLGDTAMYLCATSRDFGGYEQYFGPGTRLTVT.

The J gene is TRBJ1-2, the V gene TRBV14, with D possibly being TRBD1 (5 bases). Looked up from germline, CDR1 is SGHDN and CDR2 is FVKESK. V was clipped by 4 bases and J by 5 bases, with 14 bases between them. The CDR3 totals 14 residues. CDR3 sequence reads: CASSLAGGVYGYTF. CDR3 sequence (DNA): TGTGCCAGCAGCCTGGCGGGGGGAGTTTATGGCTACACCTTC. Full variable domain (missing parts from reference TRBV14 and TRBJ1-2): EAGVTQFPSHSVIEKGQTVTLRCDPISGHDNLYWYRRVMGKEIKFLLHFVKESKQDESGMPNNRFLAERTGGTYSTLKVQPAELEDSGVYFCASSLAGGVYGYTFGSGTRLTVV.

V gene TRBV6-6 combines with J gene TRBJ1-6; the D is unclear. Germline values: CDR1 MNHNY, CDR2 SVGAGI (reference sequence). This CDR3 region has 16 residues. V lost 6 bases, J lost 4 bases, and 16 bases lay in between. Written as DNA, the CDR3 is TGTGCCAGCAGCCCCTACGGGGAGGAGTATAATTCACCCCTCCACTTT. It codes for CASSPYGEEYNSPLHF.

The rearrangement links TRBV7-3 to TRBJ2-3, with D possibly matching TRBD2 (6 bases). CDR1 SGHTA and CDR2 FQGTGA come from the germline V gene. The CDR3 runs 13 residues. Trimming cost V 3 bases and J 6 bases, with 10 bases left between them. DNA of the CDR3: TGTGCCAGCAGCTTGACTAGTAGGGATACGCAGTATTTT. This sequence encodes CASSLTSRDTQYF.

The CDR3 sequence is CASSQTGSDFNQPQHF. The CDR3 bases are TGTGCCAGCAGCCAGACAGGGTCGGACTTCAATCAGCCCCAGCATTTT. The chain recombines TRBV5-4 with TRBJ1-5; 7 positions agree with TRBD1. In germline, CDR1 is SGHNT, CDR2 YYREEE (reference sequence). V gave up 4 bases and J gave up 3 bases; unmatched junction bases: 10. The CDR3 sequence is 16 residues long.

This clone was found once. The rearrangement links TRBV9 to TRBJ2-3; 8 bases line up with TRBD2. Germline-derived CDR1 and CDR2 are SGDLS and YYNGEE. The CDR3 is 20 residues long. Germline trimming cut 4 bases from V and 0 bases from J; bases unmatched to any gene: 19. The CDR3 protein is CASSPESGTRINPSTDTQYF. DNA for the CDR3: TGTGCCAGCAGCCCCGAATCCGGGACTAGGATTAACCCTAGCACAGATACGCAGTATTTT.

The V call is TRBV9, the J call TRBJ2-2; 7 bases map to TRBD2. V trimming: 4 bases; J trimming: 4 bases; junction bases outside the gene matches: 7. Per the germline V gene, CDR1 is SGDLS and CDR2 is YYNGEE. This CDR3 has 15 residues. In DNA form, the CDR3 reads TGTGCCAGCAGCCTTCCTAGCGGACCCACCGGGGAGCTGTTTTTT. Protein product: CASSLPSGPTGELFF.

V is TRBV12-3 or TRBV12-4 and J is TRBJ1-4, with a weak D call TRBD1 (6 bases). This CDR3 contains 13 residues. V shed 6 bases and J shed 4 bases, with 9 bases lying between them. The CDR3 bases are TGTGCCAGCAGCCAGGGGCTTAATGAAAAACTGTTTTTT. Translation: CASSQGLNEKLFF.

V usage is TRBV19 and J usage is TRBJ2-5; possible D gene TRBD1, 6 bases. V lost 5 bases and J lost 4, with 14 bases in between. From germline, CDR1 is LNHDA and CDR2 SQIVND (reference sequence). The length of the CDR3 is 14 residues. The CDR3 is CASSEGLGAETQYF. CDR3 nucleotide sequence: TGTGCCAGTAGTGAAGGATTGGGGGCAGAGACCCAGTACTTC.

The V and J genes are TRBV6-5 and TRBJ1-5; possibly TRBD1 for D (6 bases). V lost 0 bases and J 4 bases, leaving 10 bases between the germline ends. The CDR3 loop spans 15 amino acids. Looked up from germline, CDR1 is MNHEY and CDR2 is SVGAGI. The CDR3 DNA reads as TGTGCCAGCAGTTACTCCGGGACACAAAATCAGCCCCAGCATTTT. Encoded protein: CASSYSGTQNQPQHF.

This sequence joins TRBV3-1 (or the pseudogene TRBV3-2) and TRBJ1-1, with 9 nucleotides matching TRBD1. The CDR3 runs 14 residues. V was pared by 5 bases and J by 3 bases, with 4 bases of the junction left unmatched. CDR1 is LGHDT and CDR2 is YNNKEL in the germline V gene (reference sequence). CDR3 in amino acids: CASSWGQGDTEAFF. In DNA form, the CDR3 reads TGTGCCAGCAGCTGGGGACAGGGAGACACTGAAGCTTTCTTT.

This rearrangement joins TRBV6-5 to TRBJ1-3; a weak D match, TRBD1 (5 bases). The CDR3 runs 15 residues. V was pared by 8 bases and J by 0 bases, with 14 bases between. Per germline, CDR1 MNHEY and CDR2 SVGAGI. This chain's CDR3 is CASGPHRSSGNTIYF. As DNA, the CDR3 is TGTGCCAGCGGCCCACACAGGAGCTCTGGAAACACCATATATTTT.